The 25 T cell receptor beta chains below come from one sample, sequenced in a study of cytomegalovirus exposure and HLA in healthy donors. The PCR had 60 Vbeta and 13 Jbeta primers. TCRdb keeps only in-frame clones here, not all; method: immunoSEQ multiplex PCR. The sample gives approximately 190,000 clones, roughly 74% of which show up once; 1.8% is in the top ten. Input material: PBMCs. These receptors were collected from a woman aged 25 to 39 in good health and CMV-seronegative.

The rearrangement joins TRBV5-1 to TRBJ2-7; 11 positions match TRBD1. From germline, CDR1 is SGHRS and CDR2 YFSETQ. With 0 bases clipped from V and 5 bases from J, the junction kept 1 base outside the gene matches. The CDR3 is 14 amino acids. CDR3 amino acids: CASSLGTGGNEQYF. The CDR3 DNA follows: TGCGCCAGCAGCTTGGGGACAGGGGGCAACGAGCAGTACTTC. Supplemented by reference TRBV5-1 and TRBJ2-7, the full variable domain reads KAGVTQTPRYLIKTRGQQVTLSCSPISGHRSVSWYQQTPGQGLQFLFEYFSETQRNKGNFPGRFSGRQFSNSRSEMNVSTLELGDSALYLCASSLGTGGNEQYFGPGTRLTVT.

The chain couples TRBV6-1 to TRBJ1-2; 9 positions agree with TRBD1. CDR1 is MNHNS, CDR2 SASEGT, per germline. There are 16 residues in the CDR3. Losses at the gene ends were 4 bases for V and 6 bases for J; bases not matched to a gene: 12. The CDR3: CASSARQGGEFNGYTF. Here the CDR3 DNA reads TGTGCCAGCAGTGCTCGACAGGGGGGTGAATTTAATGGCTACACCTTC.

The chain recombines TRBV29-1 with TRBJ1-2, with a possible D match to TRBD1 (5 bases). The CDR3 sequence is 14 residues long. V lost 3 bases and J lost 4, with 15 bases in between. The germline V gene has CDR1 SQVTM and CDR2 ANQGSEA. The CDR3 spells CSVDGRETVYGYTF. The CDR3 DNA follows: TGCAGCGTTGATGGCAGGGAAACGGTCTATGGCTACACCTTC.

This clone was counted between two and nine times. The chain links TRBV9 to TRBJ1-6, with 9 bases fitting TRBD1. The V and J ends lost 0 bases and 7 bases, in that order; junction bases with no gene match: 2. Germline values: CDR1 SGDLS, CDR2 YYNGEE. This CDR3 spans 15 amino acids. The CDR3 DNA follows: TGTGCCAGCAGCGTAGGGGACAGGGTAAATTCACCCCTCCACTTT. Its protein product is CASSVGDRVNSPLHF.

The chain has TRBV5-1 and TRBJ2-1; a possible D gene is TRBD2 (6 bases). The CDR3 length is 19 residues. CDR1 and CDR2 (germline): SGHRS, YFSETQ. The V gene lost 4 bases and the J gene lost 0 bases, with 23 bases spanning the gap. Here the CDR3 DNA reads TGCGCCAGCAGCATCGGTGGGGGGAGAGTTGATGGCTCCTACAATGAGCAGTTCTTC. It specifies CASSIGGGRVDGSYNEQFF.

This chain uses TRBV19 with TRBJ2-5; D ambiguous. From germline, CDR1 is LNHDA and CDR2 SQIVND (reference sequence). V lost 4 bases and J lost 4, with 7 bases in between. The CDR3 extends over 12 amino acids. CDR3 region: CASSNPPETQYF. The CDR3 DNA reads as TGTGCCAGTAGTAATCCTCCAGAGACCCAGTACTTC. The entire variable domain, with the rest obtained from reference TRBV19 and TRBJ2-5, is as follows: DGGITQSPKYLFRKEGQNVTLSCEQNLNHDAMYWYRQDPGQGLRLIYYSQIVNDFQKGDIAEGYSVSREKKESFPLTVTSAQKNPTAFYLCASSNPPETQYFGPGTRLLVL.

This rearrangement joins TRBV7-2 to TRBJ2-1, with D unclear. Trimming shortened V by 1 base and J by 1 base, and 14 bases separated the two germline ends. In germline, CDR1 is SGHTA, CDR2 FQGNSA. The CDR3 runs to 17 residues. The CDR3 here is CASSLVVGGASYNEQFF. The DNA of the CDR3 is TGTGCCAGCAGCTTAGTGGTTGGCGGAGCTTCCTACAATGAGCAGTTCTTC.

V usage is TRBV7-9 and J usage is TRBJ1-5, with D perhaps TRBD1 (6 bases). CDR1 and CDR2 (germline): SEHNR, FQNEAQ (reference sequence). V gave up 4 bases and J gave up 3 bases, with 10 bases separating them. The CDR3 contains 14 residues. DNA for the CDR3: TGTGCCAGCAGCTCGACAGGCGCCAATCAGCCCCAGCATTTT. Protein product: CASSSTGANQPQHF.

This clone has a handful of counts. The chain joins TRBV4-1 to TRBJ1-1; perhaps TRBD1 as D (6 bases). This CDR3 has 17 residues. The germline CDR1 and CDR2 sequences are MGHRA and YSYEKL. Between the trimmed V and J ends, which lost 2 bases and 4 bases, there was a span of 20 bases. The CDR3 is CASSQIGRSRGSTEAFF. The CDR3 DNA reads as TGCGCCAGCAGCCAAATAGGTAGGTCCAGGGGTTCCACTGAAGCTTTCTTT.

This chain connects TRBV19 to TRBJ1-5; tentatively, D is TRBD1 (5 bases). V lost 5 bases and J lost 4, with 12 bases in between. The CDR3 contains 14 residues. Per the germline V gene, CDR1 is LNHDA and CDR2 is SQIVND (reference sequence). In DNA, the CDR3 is TGTGCCAGTAGTCCAAGGACAAATAATCAGCCCCAGCATTTT. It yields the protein CASSPRTNNQPQHF. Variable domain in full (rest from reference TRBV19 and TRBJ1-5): DGGITQSPKYLFRKEGQNVTLSCEQNLNHDAMYWYRQDPGQGLRLIYYSQIVNDFQKGDIAEGYSVSREKKESFPLTVTSAQKNPTAFYLCASSPRTNNQPQHFGDGTRLSIL.

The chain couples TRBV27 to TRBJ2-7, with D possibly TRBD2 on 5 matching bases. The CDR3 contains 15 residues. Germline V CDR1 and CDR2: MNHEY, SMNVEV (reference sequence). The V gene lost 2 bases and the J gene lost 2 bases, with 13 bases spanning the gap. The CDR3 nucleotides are TGTGCCAGCAGTTTAAAGGGCGGGTCTACCTACGAGCAGTACTTC. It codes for CASSLKGGSTYEQYF.

The CDR3 DNA sequence: TGTGCCAGCAGCTCTGATGGACAGATTAGTCCCACTGAAGCTTTCTTT. Translating it yields CASSSDGQISPTEAFF. The V call is TRBV7-9, the J call TRBJ1-1; TRBD1 might be the D (6 bases). This CDR3 comprises 16 residues. The V end was cut by 4 bases, the J end by 4 bases, with 19 bases between. Germline CDR1 reads SEHNR; CDR2 reads FQNEAQ (reference sequence).

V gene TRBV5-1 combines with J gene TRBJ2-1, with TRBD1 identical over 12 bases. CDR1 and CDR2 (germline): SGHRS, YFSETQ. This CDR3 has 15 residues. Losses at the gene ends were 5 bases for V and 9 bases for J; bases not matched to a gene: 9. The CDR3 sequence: CASSSGTGGFSEQFF. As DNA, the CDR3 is TGCGCCAGCAGTTCCGGGACAGGGGGCTTCAGTGAGCAGTTCTTC.

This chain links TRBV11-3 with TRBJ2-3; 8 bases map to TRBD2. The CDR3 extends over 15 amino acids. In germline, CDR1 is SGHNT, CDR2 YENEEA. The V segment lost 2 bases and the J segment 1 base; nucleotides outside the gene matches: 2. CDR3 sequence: CASSLNGGGTDTQYF. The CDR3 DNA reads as TGTGCCAGCAGCTTAAACGGGGGGGGCACAGATACGCAGTATTTT.

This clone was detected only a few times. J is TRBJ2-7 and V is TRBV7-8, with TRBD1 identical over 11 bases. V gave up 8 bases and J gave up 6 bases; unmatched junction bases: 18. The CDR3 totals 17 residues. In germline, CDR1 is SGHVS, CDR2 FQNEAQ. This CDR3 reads CASRRRTGGPPRSEQYF. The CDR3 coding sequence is TGTGCCAGCCGTAGGAGGACAGGGGGCCCACCACGGAGCGAGCAGTACTTC.

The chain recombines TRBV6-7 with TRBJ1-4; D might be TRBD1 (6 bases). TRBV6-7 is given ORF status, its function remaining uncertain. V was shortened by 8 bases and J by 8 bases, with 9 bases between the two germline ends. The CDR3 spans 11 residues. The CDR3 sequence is CASLGGEKLFF. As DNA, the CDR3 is TGTGCCAGCCTTGGGGGCGAAAAACTGTTTTTT.

CDR3 loop: CASSFVNWAFF. CDR3 DNA sequence: TGTGCCAGCAGTTTCGTGAACTGGGCTTTCTTT. The chain combines TRBV28 with TRBJ1-1; D unresolved. The V end lost 3 bases, the J end lost 11 bases, and 10 bases lay between the germline ends. From germline, CDR1 is MDHEN and CDR2 SYDVKM. The CDR3 has 11 residues.

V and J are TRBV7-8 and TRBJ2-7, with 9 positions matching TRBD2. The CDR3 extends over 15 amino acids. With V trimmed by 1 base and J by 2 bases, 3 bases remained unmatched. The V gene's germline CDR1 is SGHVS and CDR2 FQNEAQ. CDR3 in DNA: TGTGCCAGCAGCTTAGGGACTAGCGAGACCTACGAGCAGTACTTC. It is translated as CASSLGTSETYEQYF. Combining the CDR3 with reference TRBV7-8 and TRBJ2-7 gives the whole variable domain GAGVSQSPRYKVAKRGQDVALRCDPISGHVSLFWYQQALGQGPEFLTYFQNEAQLDKSGLPSDRFFAERPEGSVSTLKIQRTQQEDSAVYLCASSLGTSETYEQYFGPGTRLTVT.

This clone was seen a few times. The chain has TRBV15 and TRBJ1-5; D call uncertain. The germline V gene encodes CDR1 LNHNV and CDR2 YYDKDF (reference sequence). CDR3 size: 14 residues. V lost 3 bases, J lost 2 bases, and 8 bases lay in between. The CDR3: CATSSGLGNQPQHF. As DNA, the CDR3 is TGTGCCACCAGCAGTGGACTCGGCAATCAGCCCCAGCATTTT.

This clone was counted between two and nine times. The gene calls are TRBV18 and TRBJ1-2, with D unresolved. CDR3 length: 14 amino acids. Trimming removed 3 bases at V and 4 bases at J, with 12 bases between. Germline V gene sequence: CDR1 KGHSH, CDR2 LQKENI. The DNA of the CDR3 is TGTGCCAGCTCACCGGAGACGGATTCCTATGGCTACACCTTC. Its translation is CASSPETDSYGYTF.

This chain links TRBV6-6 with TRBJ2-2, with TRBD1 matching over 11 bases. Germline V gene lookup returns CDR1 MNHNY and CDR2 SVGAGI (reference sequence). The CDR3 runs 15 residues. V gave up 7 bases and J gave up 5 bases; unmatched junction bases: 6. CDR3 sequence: CASKRGTGGTGELFF. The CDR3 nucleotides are TGTGCCAGCAAGAGAGGGACAGGGGGGACCGGGGAGCTGTTTTTT.

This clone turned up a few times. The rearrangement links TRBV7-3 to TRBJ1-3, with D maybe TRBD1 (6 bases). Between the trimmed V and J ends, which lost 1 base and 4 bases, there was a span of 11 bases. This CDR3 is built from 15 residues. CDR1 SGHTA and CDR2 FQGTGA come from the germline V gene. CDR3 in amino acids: CASSLIAGEGNTIYF. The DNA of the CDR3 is TGTGCCAGCAGCTTAATCGCAGGGGAAGGAAACACCATATATTTT. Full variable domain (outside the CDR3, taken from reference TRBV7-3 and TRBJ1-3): GAGVSQTPSNKVTEKGKYVELRCDPISGHTALYWYRQSLGQGPEFLIYFQGTGAADDSGLPNDRFFAVRPEGSVSTLKIQRTERGDSAVYLCASSLIAGEGNTIYFGEGSWLTVV.

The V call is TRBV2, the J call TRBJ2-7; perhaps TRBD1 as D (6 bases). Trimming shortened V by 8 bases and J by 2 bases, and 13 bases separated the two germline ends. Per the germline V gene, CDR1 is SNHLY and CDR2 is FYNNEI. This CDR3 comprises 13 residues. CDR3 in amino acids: CASEQGLAYEQYF. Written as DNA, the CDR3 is TGTGCCAGCGAACAGGGCTTGGCCTACGAGCAGTACTTC. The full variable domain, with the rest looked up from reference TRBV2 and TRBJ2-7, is EPEVTQTPSHQVTQMGQEVILRCVPISNHLYFYWYRQILGQKVEFLVSFYNNEISEKSEIFDDQFSVERPDGSNFTLKIRSTKLEDSAMYFCASEQGLAYEQYFGPGTRLTVT.

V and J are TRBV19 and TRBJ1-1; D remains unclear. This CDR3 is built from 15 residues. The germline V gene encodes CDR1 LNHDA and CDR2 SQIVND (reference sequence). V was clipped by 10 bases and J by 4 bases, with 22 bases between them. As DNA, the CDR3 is TGTGCCATTAGAAGTGGGTCGTCGGGGAGCACTGAAGCTTTCTTT. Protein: CAIRSGSSGSTEAFF.

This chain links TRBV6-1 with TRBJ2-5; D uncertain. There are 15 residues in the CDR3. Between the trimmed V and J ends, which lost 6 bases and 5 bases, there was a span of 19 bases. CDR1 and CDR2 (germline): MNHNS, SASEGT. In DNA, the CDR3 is TGTGCCAGCAGCCGGTCCCGCCTCGTTTTGGAGACCCAGTACTTC. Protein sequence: CASSRSRLVLETQYF.